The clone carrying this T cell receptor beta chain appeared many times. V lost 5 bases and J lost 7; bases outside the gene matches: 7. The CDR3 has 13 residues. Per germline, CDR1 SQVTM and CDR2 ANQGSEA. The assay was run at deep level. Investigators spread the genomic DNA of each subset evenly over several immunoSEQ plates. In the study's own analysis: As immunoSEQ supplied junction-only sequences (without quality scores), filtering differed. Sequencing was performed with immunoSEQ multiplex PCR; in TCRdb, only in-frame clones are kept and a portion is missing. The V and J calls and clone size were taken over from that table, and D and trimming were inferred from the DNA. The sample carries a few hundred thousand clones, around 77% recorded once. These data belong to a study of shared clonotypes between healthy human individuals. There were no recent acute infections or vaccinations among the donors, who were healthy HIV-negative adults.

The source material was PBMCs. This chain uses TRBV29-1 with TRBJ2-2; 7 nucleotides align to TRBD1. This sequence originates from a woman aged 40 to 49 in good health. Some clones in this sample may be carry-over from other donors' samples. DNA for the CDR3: TGCAGCGTTATCGAGGGGGCGCGCGGGGAGCTGTTTTTT. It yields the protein CSVIEGARGELFF.